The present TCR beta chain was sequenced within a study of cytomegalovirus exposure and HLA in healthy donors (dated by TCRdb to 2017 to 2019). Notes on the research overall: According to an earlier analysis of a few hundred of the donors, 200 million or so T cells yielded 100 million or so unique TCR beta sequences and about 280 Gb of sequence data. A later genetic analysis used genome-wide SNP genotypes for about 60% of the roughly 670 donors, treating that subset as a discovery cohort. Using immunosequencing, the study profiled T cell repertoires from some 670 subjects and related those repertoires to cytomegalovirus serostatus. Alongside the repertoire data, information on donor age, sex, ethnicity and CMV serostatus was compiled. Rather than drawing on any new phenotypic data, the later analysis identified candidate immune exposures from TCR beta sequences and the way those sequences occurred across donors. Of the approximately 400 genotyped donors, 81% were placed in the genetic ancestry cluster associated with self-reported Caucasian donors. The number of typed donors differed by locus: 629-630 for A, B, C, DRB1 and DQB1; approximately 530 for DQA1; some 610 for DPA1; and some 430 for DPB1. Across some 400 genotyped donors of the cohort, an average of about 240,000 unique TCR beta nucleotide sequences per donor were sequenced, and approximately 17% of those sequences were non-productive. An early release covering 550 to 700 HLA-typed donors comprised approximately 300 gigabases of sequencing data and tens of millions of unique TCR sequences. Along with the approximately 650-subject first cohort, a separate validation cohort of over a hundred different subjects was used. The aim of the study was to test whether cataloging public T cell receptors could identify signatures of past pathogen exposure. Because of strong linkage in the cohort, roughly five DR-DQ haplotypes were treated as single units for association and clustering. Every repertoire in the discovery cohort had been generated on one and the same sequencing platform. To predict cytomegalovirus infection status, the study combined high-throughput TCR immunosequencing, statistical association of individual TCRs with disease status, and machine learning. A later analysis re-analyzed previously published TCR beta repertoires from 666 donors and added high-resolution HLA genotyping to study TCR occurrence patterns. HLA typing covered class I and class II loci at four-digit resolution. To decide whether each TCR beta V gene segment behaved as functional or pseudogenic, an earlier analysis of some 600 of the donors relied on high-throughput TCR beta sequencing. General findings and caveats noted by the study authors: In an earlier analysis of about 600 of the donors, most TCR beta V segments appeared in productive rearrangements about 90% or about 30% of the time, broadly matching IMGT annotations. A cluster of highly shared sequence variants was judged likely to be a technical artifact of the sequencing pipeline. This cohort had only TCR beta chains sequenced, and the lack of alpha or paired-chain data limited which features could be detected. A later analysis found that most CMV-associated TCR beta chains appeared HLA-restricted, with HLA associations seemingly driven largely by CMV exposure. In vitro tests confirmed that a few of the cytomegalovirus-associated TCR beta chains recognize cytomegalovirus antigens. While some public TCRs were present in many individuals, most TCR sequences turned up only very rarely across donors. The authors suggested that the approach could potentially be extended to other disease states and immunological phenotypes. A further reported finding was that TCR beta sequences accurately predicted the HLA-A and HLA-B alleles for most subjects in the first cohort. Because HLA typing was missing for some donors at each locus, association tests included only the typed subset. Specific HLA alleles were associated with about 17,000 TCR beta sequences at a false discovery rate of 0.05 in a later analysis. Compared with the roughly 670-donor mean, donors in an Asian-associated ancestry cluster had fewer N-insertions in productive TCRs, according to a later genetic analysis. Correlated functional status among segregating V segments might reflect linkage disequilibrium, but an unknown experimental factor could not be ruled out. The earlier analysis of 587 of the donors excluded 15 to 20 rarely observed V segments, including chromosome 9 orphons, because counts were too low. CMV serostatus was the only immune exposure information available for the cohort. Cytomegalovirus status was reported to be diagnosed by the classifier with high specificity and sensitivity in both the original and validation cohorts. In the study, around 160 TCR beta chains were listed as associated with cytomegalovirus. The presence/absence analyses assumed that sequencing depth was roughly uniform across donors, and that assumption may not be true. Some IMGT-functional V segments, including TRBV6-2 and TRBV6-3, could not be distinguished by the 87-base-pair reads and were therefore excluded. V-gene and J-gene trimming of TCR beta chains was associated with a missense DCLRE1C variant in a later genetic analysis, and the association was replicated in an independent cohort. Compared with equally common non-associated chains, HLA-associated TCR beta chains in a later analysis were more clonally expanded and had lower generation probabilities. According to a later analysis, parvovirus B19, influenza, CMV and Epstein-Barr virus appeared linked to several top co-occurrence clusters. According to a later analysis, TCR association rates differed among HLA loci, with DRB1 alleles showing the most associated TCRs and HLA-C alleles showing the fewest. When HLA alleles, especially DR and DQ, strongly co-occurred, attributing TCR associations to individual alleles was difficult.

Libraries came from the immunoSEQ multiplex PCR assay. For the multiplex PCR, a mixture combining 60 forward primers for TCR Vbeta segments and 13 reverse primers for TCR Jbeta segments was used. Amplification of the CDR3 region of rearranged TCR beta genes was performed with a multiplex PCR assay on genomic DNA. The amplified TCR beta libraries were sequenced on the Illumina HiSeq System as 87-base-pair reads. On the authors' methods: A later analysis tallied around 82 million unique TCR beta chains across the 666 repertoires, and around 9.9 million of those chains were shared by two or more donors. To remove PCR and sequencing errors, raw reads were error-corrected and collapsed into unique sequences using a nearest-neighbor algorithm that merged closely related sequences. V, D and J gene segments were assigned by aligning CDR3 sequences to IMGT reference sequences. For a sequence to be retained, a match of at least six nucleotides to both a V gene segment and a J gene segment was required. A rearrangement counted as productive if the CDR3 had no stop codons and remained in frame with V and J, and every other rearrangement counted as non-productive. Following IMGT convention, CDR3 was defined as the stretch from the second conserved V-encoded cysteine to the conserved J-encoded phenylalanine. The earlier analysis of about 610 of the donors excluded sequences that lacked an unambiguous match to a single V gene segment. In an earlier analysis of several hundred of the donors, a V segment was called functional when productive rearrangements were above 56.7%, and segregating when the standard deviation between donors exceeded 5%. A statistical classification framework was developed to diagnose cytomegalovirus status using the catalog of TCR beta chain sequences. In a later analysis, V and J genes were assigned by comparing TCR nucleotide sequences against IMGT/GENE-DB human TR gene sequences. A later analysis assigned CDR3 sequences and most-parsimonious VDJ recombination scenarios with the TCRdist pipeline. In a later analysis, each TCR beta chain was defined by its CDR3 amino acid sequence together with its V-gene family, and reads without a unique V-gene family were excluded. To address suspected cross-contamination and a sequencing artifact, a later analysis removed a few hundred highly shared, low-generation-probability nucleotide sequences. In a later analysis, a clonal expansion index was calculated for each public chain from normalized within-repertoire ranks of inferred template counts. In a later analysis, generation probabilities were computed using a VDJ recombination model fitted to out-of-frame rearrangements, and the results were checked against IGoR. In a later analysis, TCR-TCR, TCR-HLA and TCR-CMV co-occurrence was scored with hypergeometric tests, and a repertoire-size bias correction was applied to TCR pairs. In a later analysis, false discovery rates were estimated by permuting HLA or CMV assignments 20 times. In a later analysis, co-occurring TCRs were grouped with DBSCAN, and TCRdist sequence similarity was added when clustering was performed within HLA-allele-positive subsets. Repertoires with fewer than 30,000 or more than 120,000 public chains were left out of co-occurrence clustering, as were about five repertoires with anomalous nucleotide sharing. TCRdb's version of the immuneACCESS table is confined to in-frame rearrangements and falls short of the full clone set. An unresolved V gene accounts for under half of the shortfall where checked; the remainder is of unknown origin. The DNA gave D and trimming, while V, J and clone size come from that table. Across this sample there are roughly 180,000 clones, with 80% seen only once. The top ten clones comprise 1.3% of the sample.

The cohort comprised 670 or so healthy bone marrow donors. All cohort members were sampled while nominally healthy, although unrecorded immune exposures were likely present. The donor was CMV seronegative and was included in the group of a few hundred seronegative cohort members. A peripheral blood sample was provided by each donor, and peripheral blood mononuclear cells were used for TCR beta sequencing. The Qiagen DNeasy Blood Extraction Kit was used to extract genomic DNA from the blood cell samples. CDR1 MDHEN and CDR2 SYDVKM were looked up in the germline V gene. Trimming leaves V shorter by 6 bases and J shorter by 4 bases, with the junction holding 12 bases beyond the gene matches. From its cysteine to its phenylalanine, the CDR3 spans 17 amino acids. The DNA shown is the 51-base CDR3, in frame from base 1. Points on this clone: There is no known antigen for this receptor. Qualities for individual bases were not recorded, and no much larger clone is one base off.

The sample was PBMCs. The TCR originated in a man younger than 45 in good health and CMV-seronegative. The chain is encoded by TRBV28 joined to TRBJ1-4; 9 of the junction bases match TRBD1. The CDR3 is CASRRAWTGAINEKLFF. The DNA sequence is TGTGCCAGCAGAAGGGCTTGGACAGGGGCTATTAATGAAAAACTGTTTTTT.